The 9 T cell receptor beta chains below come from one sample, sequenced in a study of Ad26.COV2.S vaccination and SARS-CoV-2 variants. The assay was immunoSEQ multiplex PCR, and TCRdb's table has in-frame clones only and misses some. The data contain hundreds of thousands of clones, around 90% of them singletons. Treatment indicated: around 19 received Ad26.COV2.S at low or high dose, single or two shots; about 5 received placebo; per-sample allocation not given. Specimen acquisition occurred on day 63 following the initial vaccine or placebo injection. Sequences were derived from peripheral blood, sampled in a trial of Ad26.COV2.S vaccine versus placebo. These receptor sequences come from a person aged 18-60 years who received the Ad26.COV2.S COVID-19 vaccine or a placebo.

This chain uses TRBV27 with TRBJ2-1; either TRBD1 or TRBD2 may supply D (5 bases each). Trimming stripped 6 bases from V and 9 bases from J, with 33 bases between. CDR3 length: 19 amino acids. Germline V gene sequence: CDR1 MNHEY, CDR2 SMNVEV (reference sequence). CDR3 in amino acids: CASSIRWGPGTDGRPEQFF. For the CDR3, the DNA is TGTGCCAGCAGCATAAGGTGGGGCCCCGGGACCGATGGACGCCCTGAGCAGTTCTTC.

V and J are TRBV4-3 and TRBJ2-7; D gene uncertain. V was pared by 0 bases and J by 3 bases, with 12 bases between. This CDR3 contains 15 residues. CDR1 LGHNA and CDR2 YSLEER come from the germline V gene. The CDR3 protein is CASSQDPSGLYEQYF. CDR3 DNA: TGCGCCAGCAGCCAAGATCCCTCGGGCCTCTACGAGCAGTACTTC.

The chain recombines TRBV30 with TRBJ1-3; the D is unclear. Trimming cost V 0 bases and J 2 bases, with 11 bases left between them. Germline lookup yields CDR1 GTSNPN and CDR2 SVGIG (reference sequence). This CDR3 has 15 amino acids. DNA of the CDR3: TGTGCCTGGAGTGTACTAGGGCTCGCTGGAAACACCATATATTTT. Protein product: CAWSVLGLAGNTIYF.

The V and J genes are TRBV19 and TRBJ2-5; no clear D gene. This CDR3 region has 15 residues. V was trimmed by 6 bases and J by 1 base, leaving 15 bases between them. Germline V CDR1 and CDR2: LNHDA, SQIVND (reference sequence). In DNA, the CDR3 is TGTGCCAGTAGCCCTGGGCCCCTGGGCCAAGAGACCCAGTACTTC. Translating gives CASSPGPLGQETQYF.

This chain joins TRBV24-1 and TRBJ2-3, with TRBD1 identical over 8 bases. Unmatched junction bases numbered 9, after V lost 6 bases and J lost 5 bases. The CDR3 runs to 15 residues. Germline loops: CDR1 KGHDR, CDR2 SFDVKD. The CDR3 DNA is TGTGCCACCAGTCCGACAGGGGCCGCCCAAGATACGCAGTATTTT. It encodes CATSPTGAAQDTQYF.

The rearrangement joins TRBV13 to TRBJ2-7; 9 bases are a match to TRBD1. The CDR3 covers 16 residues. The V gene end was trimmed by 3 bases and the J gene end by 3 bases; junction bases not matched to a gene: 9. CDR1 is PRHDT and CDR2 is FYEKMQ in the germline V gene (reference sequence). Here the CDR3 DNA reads TGTGCCAGCAGCTTCAGGGGACAGGGAACCATCTACGAGCAGTACTTC. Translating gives CASSFRGQGTIYEQYF.

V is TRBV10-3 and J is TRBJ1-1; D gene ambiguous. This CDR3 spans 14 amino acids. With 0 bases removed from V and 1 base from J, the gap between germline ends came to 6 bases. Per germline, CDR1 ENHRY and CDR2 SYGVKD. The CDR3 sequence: CAISESSRNTEAFF. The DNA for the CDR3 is TGTGCCATCAGTGAGTCATCCAGGAACACTGAAGCTTTCTTT.

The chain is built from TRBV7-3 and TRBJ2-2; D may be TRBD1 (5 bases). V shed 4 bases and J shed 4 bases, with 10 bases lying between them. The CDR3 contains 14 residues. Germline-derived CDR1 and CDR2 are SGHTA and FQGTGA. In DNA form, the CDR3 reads TGTGCCAGCAGCTCCGGGCAGGGCACCGGGGAGCTGTTTTTT. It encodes CASSSGQGTGELFF.

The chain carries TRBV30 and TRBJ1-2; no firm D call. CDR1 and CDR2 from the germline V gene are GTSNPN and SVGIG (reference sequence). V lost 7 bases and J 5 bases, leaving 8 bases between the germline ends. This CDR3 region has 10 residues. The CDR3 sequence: CAFESYGYTF. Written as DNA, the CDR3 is TGTGCCTTTGAGAGTTATGGCTACACCTTC.